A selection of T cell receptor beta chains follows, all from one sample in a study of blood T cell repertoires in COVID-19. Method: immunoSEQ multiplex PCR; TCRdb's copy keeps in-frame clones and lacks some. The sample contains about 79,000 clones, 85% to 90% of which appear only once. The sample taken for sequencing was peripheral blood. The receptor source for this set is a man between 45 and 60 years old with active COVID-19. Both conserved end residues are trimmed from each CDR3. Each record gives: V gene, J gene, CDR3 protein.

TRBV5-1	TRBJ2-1	ASRESAGTPINEQF
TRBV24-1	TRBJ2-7	ATSEGTSGVPQY
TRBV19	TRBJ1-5	ASRVQDSNQPQH
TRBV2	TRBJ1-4	ASSPGQGNEKLF
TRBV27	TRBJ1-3	ASSSSDRASGNTIY
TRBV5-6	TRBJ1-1	ASSPTGMNTEAF
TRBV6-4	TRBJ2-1	ASSETSGGAGNEQF
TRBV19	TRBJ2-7	ASSIVGGASSYEQY
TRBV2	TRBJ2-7	ASSQHGSGSLRGEQY
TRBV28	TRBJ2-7	ASSLQGGKTKWEQY
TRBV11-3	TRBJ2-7	ASSRPPGGQY
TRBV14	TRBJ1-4	ASSQVSGIAGEKLF
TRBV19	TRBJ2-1	ASSEGLAVNNEQF
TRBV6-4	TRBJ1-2	ASSATGTSFKGYT
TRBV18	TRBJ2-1	ASSPLAGSSYNEQF
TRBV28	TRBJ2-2	ASSLQGDTGELF
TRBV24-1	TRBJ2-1	ATSDSSGRSRGRGRWNEQF
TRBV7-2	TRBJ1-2	ASSPGGQGRGGYT
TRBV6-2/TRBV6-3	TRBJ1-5	ASSFRQGPNQPQH
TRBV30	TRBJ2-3	AWSVLGGGAADTQY
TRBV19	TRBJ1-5	ASSNTLNQPQH
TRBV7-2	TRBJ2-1	ASSSGLAGGEQF
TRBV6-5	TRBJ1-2	ASSPSPGGLNGYT
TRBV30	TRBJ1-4	AWSGGLFPSLDEKLF
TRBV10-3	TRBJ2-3	AIRDGGSTDTQY
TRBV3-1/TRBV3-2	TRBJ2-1	ASSPFSQVEQF
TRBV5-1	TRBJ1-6	ASSLAGSSYNSPLH
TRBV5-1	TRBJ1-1	ASRRYSIENTEAF
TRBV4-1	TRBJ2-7	ASSQYVDYEQY
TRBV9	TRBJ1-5	ASSTGGVHQPQH
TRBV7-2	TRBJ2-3	ASSRGAHLSTDTQY
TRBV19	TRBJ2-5	ASSRRGPKGETQY
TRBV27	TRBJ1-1	ASSPYMSRVYDTEAF
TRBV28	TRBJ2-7	ASGGYSEQY
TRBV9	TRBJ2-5	ASSGASGVQETQY
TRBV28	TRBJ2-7	ASSPLSGPSEQY
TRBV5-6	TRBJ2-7	ASSYHDRGRLGEQY
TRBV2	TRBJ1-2	ASKKETGGYGYT
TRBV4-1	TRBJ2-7	ASSPGVGVSEQY
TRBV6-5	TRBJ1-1	ASSYREPDTEAF
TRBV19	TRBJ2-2	ASSSWRGGPPGELF